This T cell receptor beta chain was documented in a study of beta chain features in type 1 diabetes. For the study at large: Examination of sorted cells across all samples involved around 100,000,000 cells. Points from the study as a whole: There was a moderate but significant shortening of TCRB CDR3s in all four CD4+ subsets of Type 1 diabetes patients. Naive, central memory and Treg TCRB repertoires appeared more alike in patients than in healthy donors.

Via the markers CD45RO/CCR7/CD25/CD127/CD95/CD27, stem cell-like memory, regulatory, central memory and naive CD4+ cells were sorted. This clone was recorded a few times. What it recognizes is unknown. As every portion of the isolated RNA was reverse transcribed, the sequencing read expressed TCRB transcripts. Naive, central memory and regulatory T cell samples produced a mean of roughly 3.9 million reads. Method: immunoSEQ multiplex PCR; TCRdb's copy keeps in-frame clones and lacks some. The table lists a few hundred thousand clones, about 13% of them singletons, with roughly 0.015% in the top ten. CDR3 size: 14 residues. CDR1 and CDR2 from the germline V gene are SGHNT and YYREEE (reference sequence). V lost 4 bases and J lost 4; bases outside the gene matches: 3.

The rearrangement joins TRBV5-4 to TRBJ2-2; TRBD2 matches at 8 bases. This TCR was sampled from a woman under 30 with type 1 diabetes. The sequenced sample was naive CD4+ T cells from blood. The CDR3 region is CASSPGLATGELFF. The CDR3 DNA reads as TGTGCCAGCAGCCCCGGACTAGCCACCGGGGAGCTGTTTTTT.